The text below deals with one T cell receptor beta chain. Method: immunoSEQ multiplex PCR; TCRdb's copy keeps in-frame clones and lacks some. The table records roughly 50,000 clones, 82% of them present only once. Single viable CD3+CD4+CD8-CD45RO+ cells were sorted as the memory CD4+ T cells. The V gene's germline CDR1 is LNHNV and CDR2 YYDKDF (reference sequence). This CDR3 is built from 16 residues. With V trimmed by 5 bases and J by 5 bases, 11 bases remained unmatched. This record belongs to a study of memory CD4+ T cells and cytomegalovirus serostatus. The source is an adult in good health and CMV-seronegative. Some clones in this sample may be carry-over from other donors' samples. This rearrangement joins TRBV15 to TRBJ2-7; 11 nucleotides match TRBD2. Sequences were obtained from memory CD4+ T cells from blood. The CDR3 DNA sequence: TGTGCCACCAGCCGAACACTAGCGGGAGAGGTCAACGAGCAGTACTTC. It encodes CATSRTLAGEVNEQYF.